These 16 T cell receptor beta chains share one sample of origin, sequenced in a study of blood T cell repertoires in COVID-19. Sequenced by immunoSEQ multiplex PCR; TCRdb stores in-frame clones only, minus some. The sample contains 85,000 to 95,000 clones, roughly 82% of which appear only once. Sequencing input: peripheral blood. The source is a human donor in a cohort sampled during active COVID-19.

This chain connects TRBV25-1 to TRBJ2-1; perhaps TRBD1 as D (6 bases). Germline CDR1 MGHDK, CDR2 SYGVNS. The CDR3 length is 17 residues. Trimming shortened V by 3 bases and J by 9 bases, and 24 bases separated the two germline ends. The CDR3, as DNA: TGTGCCAGCAGTGATCCTACAGGGACCGGAATGTTCCTTGAGCAGTTCTTC. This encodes CASSDPTGTGMFLEQFF.

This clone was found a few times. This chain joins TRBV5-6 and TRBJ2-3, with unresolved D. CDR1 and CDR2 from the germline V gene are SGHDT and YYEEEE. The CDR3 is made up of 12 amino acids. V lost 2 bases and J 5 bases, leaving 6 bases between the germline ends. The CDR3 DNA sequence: TGTGCCAGCAGCTTTATTAAAGATACGCAGTATTTT. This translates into CASSFIKDTQYF. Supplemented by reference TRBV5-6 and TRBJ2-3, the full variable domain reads DAGVTQSPTHLIKTRGQQVTLRCSPKSGHDTVSWYQQALGQGPQFIFQYYEEEERQRGNFPDRFSGHQFPNYSSELNVNALLLGDSALYLCASSFIKDTQYFGPGTRLTVL.

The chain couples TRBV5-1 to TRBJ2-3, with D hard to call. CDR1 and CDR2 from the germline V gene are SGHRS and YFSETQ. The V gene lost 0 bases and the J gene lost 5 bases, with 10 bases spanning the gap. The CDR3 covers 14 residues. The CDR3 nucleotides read TGCGCCAGCAGCTTGGCCGCGGAGCGAGATACGCAGTATTTT. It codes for CASSLAAERDTQYF.

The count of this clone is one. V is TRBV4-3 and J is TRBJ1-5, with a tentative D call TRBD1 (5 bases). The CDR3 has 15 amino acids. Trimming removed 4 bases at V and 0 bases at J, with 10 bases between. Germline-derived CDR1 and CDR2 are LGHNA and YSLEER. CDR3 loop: CASSLGLSSNQPQHF. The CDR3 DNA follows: TGCGCCAGCAGCCTGGGACTTTCTAGCAATCAGCCCCAGCATTTT.

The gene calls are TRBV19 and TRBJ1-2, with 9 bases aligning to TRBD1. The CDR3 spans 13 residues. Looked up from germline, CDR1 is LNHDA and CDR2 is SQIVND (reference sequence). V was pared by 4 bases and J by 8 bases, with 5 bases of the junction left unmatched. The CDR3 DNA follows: TGTGCCAGTAGTACGGGACAGGGTCAAGGCTACACCTTC. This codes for CASSTGQGQGYTF.

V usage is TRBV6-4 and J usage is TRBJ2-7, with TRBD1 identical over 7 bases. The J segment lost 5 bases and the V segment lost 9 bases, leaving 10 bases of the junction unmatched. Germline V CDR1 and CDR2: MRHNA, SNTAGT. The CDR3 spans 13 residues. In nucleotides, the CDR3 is TGTGCCAGAGTACAGGGGTCATCCCACGAGCAGTACTTC. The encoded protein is CARVQGSSHEQYF.

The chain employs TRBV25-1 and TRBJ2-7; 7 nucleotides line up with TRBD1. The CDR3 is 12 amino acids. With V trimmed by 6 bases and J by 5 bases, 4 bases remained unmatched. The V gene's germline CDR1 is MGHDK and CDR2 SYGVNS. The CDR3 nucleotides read TGTGCCAGCAGCAGACAGGGAAACGAGCAGTACTTC. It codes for CASSRQGNEQYF.

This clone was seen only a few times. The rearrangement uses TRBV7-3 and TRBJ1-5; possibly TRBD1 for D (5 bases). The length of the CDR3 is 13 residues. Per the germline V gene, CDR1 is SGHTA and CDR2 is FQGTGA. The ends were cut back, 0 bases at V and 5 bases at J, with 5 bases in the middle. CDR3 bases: TGTGCCAGCAGCTTAACCAGGGATCAGCCCCAGCATTTT. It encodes CASSLTRDQPQHF.

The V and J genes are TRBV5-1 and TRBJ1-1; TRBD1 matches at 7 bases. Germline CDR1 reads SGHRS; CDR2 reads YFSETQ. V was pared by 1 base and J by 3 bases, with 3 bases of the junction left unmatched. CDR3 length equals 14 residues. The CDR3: CASSLRGRDTEAFF. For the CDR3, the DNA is TGCGCCAGCAGCTTGAGGGGGCGCGACACTGAAGCTTTCTTT.

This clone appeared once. In DNA, the CDR3 is TGTGCCAGCAGCGTAGGGGGTAGCGAATACGAGCAGTACTTC. This gives the protein CASSVGGSEYEQYF. This sequence joins TRBV9 and TRBJ2-7; TRBD2 is a possible D gene (5 bases). The CDR3 consists of 14 residues. CDR1 and CDR2 from the germline V gene are SGDLS and YYNGEE. The V gene lost 0 bases and the J gene lost 4 bases, with 11 bases spanning the gap.

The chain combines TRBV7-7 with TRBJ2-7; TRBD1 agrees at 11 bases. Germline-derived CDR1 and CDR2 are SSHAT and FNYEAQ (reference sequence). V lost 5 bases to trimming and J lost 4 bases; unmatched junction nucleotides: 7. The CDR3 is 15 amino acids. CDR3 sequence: CASSLGTGGKYEQYF. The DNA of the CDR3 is TGTGCCAGCAGCCTAGGGACAGGGGGGAAGTACGAGCAGTACTTC.

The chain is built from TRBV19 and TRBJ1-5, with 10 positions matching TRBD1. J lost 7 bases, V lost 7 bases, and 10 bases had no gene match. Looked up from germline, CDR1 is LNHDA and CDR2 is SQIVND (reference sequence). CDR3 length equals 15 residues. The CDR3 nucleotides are TGTGCCAGTACCGACAGGGGGCGGGTGGGACAGCCCCAGCATTTT. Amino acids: CASTDRGRVGQPQHF.

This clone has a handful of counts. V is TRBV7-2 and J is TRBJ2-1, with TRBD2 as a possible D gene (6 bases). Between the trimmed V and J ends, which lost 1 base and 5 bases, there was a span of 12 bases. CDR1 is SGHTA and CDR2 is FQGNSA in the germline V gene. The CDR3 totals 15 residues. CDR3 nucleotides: TGTGCCAGCAGCTTAGAGGCAGCGGGCGACAATGAGCAGTTCTTC. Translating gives CASSLEAAGDNEQFF.

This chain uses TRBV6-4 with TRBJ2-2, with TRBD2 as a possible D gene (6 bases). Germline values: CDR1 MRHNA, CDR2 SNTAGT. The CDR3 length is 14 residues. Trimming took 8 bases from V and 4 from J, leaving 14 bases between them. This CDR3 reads CASSSMGGTGELFF. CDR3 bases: TGTGCCAGCTCCTCGATGGGGGGCACCGGGGAGCTGTTTTTT.

The CDR3 reads CASSPYSNQPQHF. The CDR3 region has the DNA TGTGCCAGCAGTCCGTATAGCAATCAGCCCCAGCATTTT. The chain uses TRBV12-3 or TRBV12-4 and TRBJ1-5; D unclear. The V gene lost 5 bases and the J gene lost 0 bases, with 5 bases spanning the gap. The CDR3 loop spans 13 amino acids.

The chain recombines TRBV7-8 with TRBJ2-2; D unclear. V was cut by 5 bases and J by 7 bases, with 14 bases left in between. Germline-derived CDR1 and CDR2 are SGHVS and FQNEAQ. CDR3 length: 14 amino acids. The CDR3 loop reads CASSQFKSGGELFF. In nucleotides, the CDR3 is TGTGCCAGCAGCCAATTCAAGTCGGGCGGGGAGCTGTTTTTT. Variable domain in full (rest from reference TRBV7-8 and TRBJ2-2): GAGVSQSPRYKVAKRGQDVALRCDPISGHVSLFWYQQALGQGPEFLTYFQNEAQLDKSGLPSDRFFAERPEGSVSTLKIQRTQQEDSAVYLCASSQFKSGGELFFGEGSRLTVL.